The 9 T cell receptor beta chains below come from one sample, sequenced in a study of response to subunit inactivated influenza vaccine. One entry per CDR3 protein results from TCRdb running MiXCR on the RT-PCR reads. The sample lists around 790,000 distinct CDR3 sequences, over 20% occurring once. Material: PBMCs from blood, obtained 5 days after vaccination. The receptors were sampled from a man aged 50 to 60 who received an inactivated influenza vaccine.

V gene TRBV6-1 combines with J gene TRBJ2-7; D call uncertain. This CDR3 is built from 12 residues. V was cut by 9 bases and J by 1 base, with 10 bases left in between. The germline CDR1 and CDR2 sequences are MNHNS and SASEGT. CDR3 nucleotide sequence: TGTGCCAGTAAGACTGATTCCTACGAGCAGTACTTC. Protein sequence: CASKTDSYEQYF.

The CDR3 nucleotides are TGTGCCACCACGGGGGGGCCGGAAGCTTTCTTT. Residues: CATTGGPEAFF. This chain links TRBV25-1 with TRBJ1-1; TRBD1 is a possible D gene (6 bases). This CDR3 region has 11 residues. Germline loops: CDR1 MGHDK, CDR2 SYGVNS. V was shortened by 10 bases and J by 8 bases, with 14 bases between the two germline ends.

The V call is TRBV10-3, the J call TRBJ1-5; D perhaps matches TRBD1 (5 bases). Germline V gene data show CDR1 as ENHRY and CDR2 as SYGVKD. V was pared by 3 bases and J by 4 bases, with 10 bases between. This CDR3 comprises 14 residues. The CDR3 sequence is CAISDEGRNQPQHF. The DNA for the CDR3 is TGTGCCATCAGTGATGAGGGGAGGAATCAGCCCCAGCATTTT.

The V gene is TRBV7-2, the J gene TRBJ1-2, with 8 bases matching TRBD1. CDR1 SGHTA and CDR2 FQGNSA come from the germline V gene. The CDR3 spans 12 residues. With V trimmed by 5 bases and J by 7 bases, 3 bases remained unmatched. CDR3 coding DNA: TGTGCCAGCAGCCCAACAGGGGGTGGCTACACCTTC. Its protein is CASSPTGGGYTF.

V usage is TRBV13 and J usage is TRBJ2-7; the match to TRBD2 covers 10 bases. With V trimmed by 2 bases and J by 2 bases, 6 bases remained unmatched. The CDR3 runs 16 residues. From germline, CDR1 is PRHDT and CDR2 FYEKMQ (reference sequence). The CDR3 DNA follows: TGTGCCAGCAGCTTACTCTTCCTAGCGGGAGCCTACGAGCAGTACTTC. Its protein is CASSLLFLAGAYEQYF.

This clonotype came up a few times. The chain has TRBV5-4 and TRBJ2-1; perhaps TRBD2 as D (6 bases). From germline, CDR1 is SGHNT and CDR2 YYREEE (reference sequence). V lost 3 bases to trimming and J lost 4 bases, with 11 bases between them. This CDR3 comprises 14 residues. The CDR3 region is CASSWGVGYNEQFF. The CDR3 DNA reads TGTGCCAGCAGCTGGGGGGTAGGGTACAATGAGCAGTTCTTC.

This clonotype appeared a single time. The chain joins TRBV7-6 to TRBJ2-7; TRBD1 is a possible D gene (6 bases). V was cut by 0 bases and J by 4 bases, with 16 bases left in between. The CDR3 is made up of 16 amino acids. CDR1 and CDR2 from the germline V gene are SGHVS and FNYEAQ. This CDR3 reads CASSLASVGARYEQYF. CDR3 DNA: TGTGCCAGCAGCTTAGCAAGTGTGGGGGCGCGGTACGAGCAGTACTTC.

The chain combines TRBV7-2 with TRBJ2-2, with 8 bases fitting TRBD2. After removal of 1 base from V and 7 bases from J, the junction contained 5 bases not matched to a gene. This CDR3 has 15 amino acids. Germline loops: CDR1 SGHTA, CDR2 FQGNSA. The CDR3 loop is CASSLVGAGGGELFF. The CDR3 DNA sequence: TGTGCCAGCAGCTTAGTAGGGGCGGGAGGCGGGGAGCTGTTTTTT.

This rearrangement joins TRBV6-1 to TRBJ2-1, with D uncertain. V was trimmed by 4 bases and J by 3 bases, leaving 16 bases between them. Looked up from germline, CDR1 is MNHNS and CDR2 is SASEGT. This CDR3 is built from 16 residues. CDR3 amino acids: CASSVQGLGLYNEQFF. In nucleotides, the CDR3 is TGTGCCAGCAGTGTCCAAGGTCTGGGCCTCTACAATGAGCAGTTCTTC.